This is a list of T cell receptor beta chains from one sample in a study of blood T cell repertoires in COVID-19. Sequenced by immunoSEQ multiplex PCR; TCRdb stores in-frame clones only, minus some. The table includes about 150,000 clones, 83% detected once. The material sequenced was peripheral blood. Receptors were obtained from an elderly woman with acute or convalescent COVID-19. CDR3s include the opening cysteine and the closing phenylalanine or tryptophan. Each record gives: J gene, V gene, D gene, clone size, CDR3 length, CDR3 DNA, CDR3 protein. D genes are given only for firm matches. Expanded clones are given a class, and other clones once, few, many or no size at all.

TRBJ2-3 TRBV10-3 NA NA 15 TGTGCCATCAGTGAGGAGGGCGAAAGCACAGATACGCAGTATTTT CAISEEGESTDTQYF
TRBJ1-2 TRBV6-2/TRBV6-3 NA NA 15 TGTGCCAGCAGTTATAGGGGATCGTCTAACTATGGCTACACCTTC CASSYRGSSNYGYTF
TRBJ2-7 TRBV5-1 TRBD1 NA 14 TGCGCCAGCAGCTACGAATCAGGGGGTTACGAGCAGTACTTC CASSYESGGYEQYF
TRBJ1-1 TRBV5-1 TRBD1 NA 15 TGCGCCAGCAGCTCGGGACAGGGCTTAGGTACTGAAGCTTTCTTT CASSSGQGLGTEAFF
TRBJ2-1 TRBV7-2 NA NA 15 TGTGCCAGCAGCTCGGTCTCTCAGTTGGGCTATGAGCAGTTCTTC CASSSVSQLGYEQFF
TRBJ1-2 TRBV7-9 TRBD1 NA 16 TGTGCCAGCAGCGGGGACAGGGGCCGCTTTGGAGGGGGCTACACCTTC CASSGDRGRFGGGYTF
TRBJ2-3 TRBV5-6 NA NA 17 TGTGCCAGCAGCTTGGGAGTTGAGGGAATGTATCCAGATACGCAGTATTTT CASSLGVEGMYPDTQYF
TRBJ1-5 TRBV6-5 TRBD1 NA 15 TGTGCCAGCAGCTTGGACAGGGGGCTCAATCAGCCCCAGCATTTT CASSLDRGLNQPQHF
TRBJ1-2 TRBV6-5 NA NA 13 TGTGCCAGCAGTCCGGTTACAGGAGTTGGCTACACCTTC CASSPVTGVGYTF
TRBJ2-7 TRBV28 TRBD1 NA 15 TGTGCCAGCAGTTCGGGACAGGGGTTTCTTTACGAGCAGTACTTC CASSSGQGFLYEQYF
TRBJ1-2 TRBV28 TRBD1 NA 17 TGTGCCAGCAGTTTTGCAGGGGGCTTGGAGGGGAACTATGGCTACACCTTC CASSFAGGLEGNYGYTF
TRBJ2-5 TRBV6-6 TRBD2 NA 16 TGTGCCAGCAGTTACCGGGCCGGGAGGGCCCGAGAGACCCAGTACTTC CASSYRAGRARETQYF
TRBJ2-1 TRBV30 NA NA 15 TGTGCCTGGAGTGAGGGGTCCAGCTCCTACAATGAGCAGTTCTTC CAWSEGSSSYNEQFF
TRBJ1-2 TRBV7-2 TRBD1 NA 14 TGTGCCAGCAGCAGGGACAGGGGGGCTCGGGGCTACACCTTC CASSRDRGARGYTF
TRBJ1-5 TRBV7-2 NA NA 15 TGTGCCAGCAGCTTAGCGCTATTGAGTGGTCAGCCCCAGCATTTT CASSLALLSGQPQHF
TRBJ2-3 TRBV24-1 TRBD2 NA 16 TGTGCCACCAGTGATTATACGGGGGGTAGCACAGATACGCAGTATTTT CATSDYTGGSTDTQYF
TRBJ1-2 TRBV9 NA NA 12 TGTGCCAGCAGCGTAACACCGCCGCCCTTAACCTTC CASSVTPPPLTF
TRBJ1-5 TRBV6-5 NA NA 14 TGTGCCAGCAGTTACGGCGGGCGCAATCAGCCCCAGCATTTT CASSYGGRNQPQHF
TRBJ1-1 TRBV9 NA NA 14 TGTGCCAGCAGCCCTAGCCCCGGGGTTACTGAAGCTTTCTTT CASSPSPGVTEAFF
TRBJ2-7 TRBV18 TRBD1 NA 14 TGTGCCAGCTCACCGGGACAGTACTCCTACGAGCAGTACTTC CASSPGQYSYEQYF
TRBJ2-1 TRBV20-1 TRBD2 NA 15 TGCAGTGCTAGTGGAGTAGCGGGAGGGGGAAATGAGCAGTTCTTC CSASGVAGGGNEQFF
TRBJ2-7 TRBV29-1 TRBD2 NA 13 TGCAGCGTTACGACTAGCGGGACGTACGAGCAGTACTTC CSVTTSGTYEQYF
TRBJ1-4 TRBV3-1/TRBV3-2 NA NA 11 TGTGCCAGCAGATACGGGGAAAAACTGTTTTTT CASRYGEKLFF
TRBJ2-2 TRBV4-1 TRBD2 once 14 TGCGCCAGCAGCCAAGATCGGGGGGTCGGGGAGCTGTTTTTT CASSQDRGVGELFF
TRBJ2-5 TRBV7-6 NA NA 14 TGTGCCAGCAGCTTCCAGAGGACTCAAGAGACCCAGTACTTC CASSFQRTQETQYF
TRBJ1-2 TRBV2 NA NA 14 TGTGCCAGCAGTGAAGCGAAGGGGATTGGCGGCTACACCTTC CASSEAKGIGGYTF
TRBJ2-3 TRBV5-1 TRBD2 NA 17 TGCGCCAGCAGCTTGCTTTTCAGCGGGGTTAGCACAGATACGCAGTATTTT CASSLLFSGVSTDTQYF
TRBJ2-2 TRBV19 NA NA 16 TGTGCCAGTAGTACCCTCCGGAGGGCCGACACCGGGGAGCTGTTTTTT CASSTLRRADTGELFF
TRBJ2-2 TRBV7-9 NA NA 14 TGTGCCAGCAGCTTCAGGGAAAGGTCCGGGGAGCTGTTTTTT CASSFRERSGELFF
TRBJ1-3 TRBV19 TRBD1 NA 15 TGTGCCAGTAGTGCCCGGACAGGGTGGCGAAACACCATATATTTT CASSARTGWRNTIYF
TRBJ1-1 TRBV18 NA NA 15 TGTGCCAGCTCCCCTTCGGGGGGGATGCGTACTGAAGCTTTCTTT CASSPSGGMRTEAFF
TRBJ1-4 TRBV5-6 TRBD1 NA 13 TGTGCCAGCAGCTTGGGAGTCGGGACAGGGGAGTTTTTT CASSLGVGTGEFF
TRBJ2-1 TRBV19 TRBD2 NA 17 TGTGCCAGTAGTATCCCCTCATTAGCGGGAGTAATCGATGAGCAGTTCTTC CASSIPSLAGVIDEQFF
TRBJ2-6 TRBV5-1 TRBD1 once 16 TGCGCCAGCAGCTTCGACAGGGTTTCTGGGGCCAACGTCCTGACTTTC CASSFDRVSGANVLTF